The TCR beta chain under discussion was sequenced for a study of shared clonotypes between healthy human individuals. The J segment lost 7 bases and the V segment lost 0 bases, leaving 5 bases of the junction unmatched. Germline V gene data show CDR1 as SGHVS and CDR2 as FQNEAQ. CDR3 size: 16 residues. The table came from immunoSEQ multiplex PCR; TCRdb's copy has only in-frame clones and leaves some out. The table includes more than 1.2 million clones, 98% to 99% detected once. This sequence originates from a man aged 25-40 years in good health. J is TRBJ2-2 and V is TRBV7-8, with 10 positions matching TRBD2. Sequencing used naive CD4+ T cells sorted from blood. Subset of the sample: CD45RA+ positively selected. The CDR3 here is CASSLALAGVGGELFF. The CDR3, as DNA: TGTGCCAGCAGCTTAGCGCTAGCGGGAGTGGGCGGGGAGCTGTTTTTT.